This T cell receptor (beta chain) was captured in a study of T cell repertoires in cytomegalovirus infection. Study overall: The authors relied on CMV epitopes, both recently identified HLA-C-restricted and well-studied HLA-B-restricted. Indications came from public TCR beta signatures; they pointed to CMV infection and to a matching HLA type.

Remarks on this clonotype: Antigen specificity is unknown.

Via MiXCR, TCRdb re-called the reads, giving one row per CDR3 protein. The sample comprises 570,000 or so distinct CDR3 sequences, roughly 42% of which are singletons, and 48% rests with the top ten. Trimming shortened V by 3 bases and J by 4 bases, and 5 bases separated the two germline ends. The CDR3 has 12 residues. Per germline, CDR1 SGDLS and CDR2 YYNGEE. Material: cultured PBMCs, obtained from culture after CMV antigen stimulation. This sequence was found in a human donor in good health (CMV status not recorded). Some clones in this sample may be carry-over from other donors' samples. The rearrangement uses TRBV9 and TRBJ1-3, with D unresolved. For the CDR3, the DNA is TGTGCCAGCAGCGGGCAGGGAAACACCATATATTTT. This gives the protein CASSGQGNTIYF.